These 5 T cell receptor beta chains share one sample of origin, sequenced in a study of blood T cell repertoires in COVID-19. TCRdb keeps only in-frame clones here, not all; method: immunoSEQ multiplex PCR. The top ten clones hold around 24% of a sample with under 200,000 clones, 88% of them seen once. The material sequenced was peripheral blood. The source of these receptors is a man in his fifties or sixties with acute or convalescent COVID-19.

This chain links TRBV24-1 with TRBJ2-1; 7 nucleotides match TRBD1. The length of the CDR3 is 16 residues. Per germline, CDR1 KGHDR and CDR2 SFDVKD. The V segment lost 0 bases and the J segment 0 bases; nucleotides outside the gene matches: 1. CDR3 sequence: CATSDLQGDSYNEQFF. CDR3 nucleotide sequence: TGTGCCACCAGTGATTTGCAGGGGGACTCCTACAATGAGCAGTTCTTC.

V is TRBV6-5 and J is TRBJ2-1, with 9 bases matching TRBD2. Germline V gene data show CDR1 as MNHEY and CDR2 as SVGAGI. J gave up 6 bases and V 0 bases, and 6 bases lay outside the gene matches. The CDR3 runs to 16 residues. As DNA, the CDR3 is TGTGCCAGCAGTTACTCCCAGCGGGGGGCCCGCAATGAGCAGTTCTTC. It specifies CASSYSQRGARNEQFF.

This clone was seen only once. A read error may account for a junction end that differs from germline. Additional DNA sequences in this sample encode the identical CDR3. The rearrangement links TRBV7-3 to TRBJ2-2; 13 bases agree with TRBD2. The CDR3 totals 17 residues. Germline CDR1 and CDR2: SGHTA and FQGTGA. The CDR3 coding sequence is TGCGCCAGCAGCTTAACTAGCGGGGGGGCCTTGACCGGGGAGCTGTTTTTT. It codes for CASSLTSGGALTGELFF.

The gene calls are TRBV7-2 and TRBJ2-2; 8 bases map to TRBD1. The junction had 5 bases not matched to a gene; V was cut back by 4 bases and J by 7 bases. CDR3 size: 14 residues. Germline V gives CDR1 SGHTA, CDR2 FQGNSA. CDR3 loop: CASSSRGPGGELFF. DNA of the CDR3: TGTGCCAGCAGCTCCAGGGGGCCTGGCGGGGAGCTGTTTTTT.

The chain has TRBV19 and TRBJ1-1; D is perhaps TRBD1 (6 bases). Per germline, CDR1 LNHDA and CDR2 SQIVND (reference sequence). V was clipped by 6 bases and J by 0 bases, with 14 bases between them. This CDR3 is built from 15 residues. The CDR3 coding sequence is TGTGCCAGTAGGACTACCGGGACACTGAACACTGAAGCTTTCTTT. Amino acids: CASRTTGTLNTEAFF.